Below, 4 T cell receptor beta chains from the same sample are listed, as sequenced in a study of shared clonotypes between healthy human individuals. The repertoire was sequenced with immunoSEQ multiplex PCR; TCRdb's copy has only in-frame clones and lacks some. This sample has some 2,100,000 clones, with almost 96% found just once. What was sequenced was naive CD4+ T cells sorted from blood. Indicated subset: CD45RA+ positively selected. The receptors stem from a man aged 18 to 29 in good health.

This chain links TRBV5-1 with TRBJ1-6; tentatively, D is TRBD1 (5 bases). The germline gives CDR1 SGHRS, CDR2 YFSETQ. V lost 0 bases and J lost 10, with 14 bases in between. This CDR3 has 15 residues. The CDR3 reads CASSLAGASRSPLHF. In DNA form, the CDR3 reads TGCGCCAGCAGCTTGGCCGGGGCATCACGGTCACCCCTCCACTTT.

The rearrangement links TRBV18 to TRBJ2-7; D ambiguous. V gave up 0 bases and J gave up 2 bases, with 5 bases separating them. The germline V gene has CDR1 KGHSH and CDR2 LQKENI. The CDR3 is 13 residues long. Here the CDR3 DNA reads TGTGCCAGCTCACCACCGAAACCCTACGAGCAGTACTTC. Protein product: CASSPPKPYEQYF.

In this sample, this clone turned up once. The gene calls are TRBV30 and TRBJ2-7; 9 nucleotides agree with TRBD1. CDR1 and CDR2 (germline): GTSNPN, SVGIG (reference sequence). The CDR3 has 17 residues. V gave up 1 base and J gave up 6 bases; unmatched junction bases: 16. In DNA form, the CDR3 reads TGTGCCTGGAGTGCAAAGCCCCCCGGGACAGGGAATCGCGAGCAGTACTTC. The encoded protein is CAWSAKPPGTGNREQYF.

In this sample, this clone turned up once. The chain employs TRBV29-1 and TRBJ1-2, with D tentatively TRBD1 (6 bases). Trimming stripped 3 bases from V and 8 bases from J, with 16 bases between. The CDR3 loop spans 13 amino acids. Germline CDR1 is SQVTM and CDR2 is ANQGSEA. The CDR3 region has the DNA TGCAGCGTTGACGCCAGGGGTCAGAGGGGCTACACCTTC. Translating gives CSVDARGQRGYTF.